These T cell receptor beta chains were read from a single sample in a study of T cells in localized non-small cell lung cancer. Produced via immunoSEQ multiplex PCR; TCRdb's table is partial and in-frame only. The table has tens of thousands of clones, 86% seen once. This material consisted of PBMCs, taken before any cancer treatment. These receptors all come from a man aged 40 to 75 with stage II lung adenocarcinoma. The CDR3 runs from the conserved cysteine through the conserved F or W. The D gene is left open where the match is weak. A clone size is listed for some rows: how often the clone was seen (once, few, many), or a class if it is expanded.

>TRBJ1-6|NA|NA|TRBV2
CASKGGETYNSPLHF
TGTGCCAGCAAAGGGGGAGAGACCTATAATTCACCCCTCCACTTT
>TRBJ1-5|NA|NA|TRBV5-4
CASSPILGPQHF
TGTGCCAGCAGCCCCATTCTAGGGCCCCAGCATTTT
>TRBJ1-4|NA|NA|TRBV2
CASSVQEGFGEKLFF
TGTGCCAGCAGTGTACAGGAAGGTTTTGGTGAAAAACTGTTTTTT
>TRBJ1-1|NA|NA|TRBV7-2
CASSYGVTNTEAFF
TGTGCCAGCAGCTACGGGGTCACGAACACTGAAGCTTTCTTT
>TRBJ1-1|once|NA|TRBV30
CACQGLGAFF
TGTGCTTGTCAAGGCCTTGGGGCTTTCTTT
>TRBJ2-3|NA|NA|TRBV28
CASSTAGTQYF
TGTGCCAGCAGTACCGCGGGTACGCAGTATTTT
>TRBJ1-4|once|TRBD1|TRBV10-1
CASSGDSRGQLFF
TGCGCCAGCAGTGGGGACAGTCGGGGGCAACTGTTTTTT
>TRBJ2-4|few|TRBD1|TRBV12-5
CASAPSDRVGIQYF
TGTGCTAGTGCCCCCTCGGACAGGGTGGGCATTCAGTACTTC
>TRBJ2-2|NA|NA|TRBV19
CASTPGMGANTGELFF
TGTGCCAGTACCCCTGGGATGGGAGCGAACACCGGGGAGCTGTTTTTT
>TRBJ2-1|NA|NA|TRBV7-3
CVSSSRGDRNEQFF
TGTGTCAGCAGCTCCCGAGGGGATCGCAATGAGCAGTTCTTC
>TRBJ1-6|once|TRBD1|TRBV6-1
CASMGQGFSPLHF
TGTGCCAGCATGGGACAGGGGTTTTCACCCCTCCACTTT
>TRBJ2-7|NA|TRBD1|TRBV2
CASSRGMGEQYF
TGTGCCAGCAGCAGGGGGATGGGGGAGCAGTACTTC
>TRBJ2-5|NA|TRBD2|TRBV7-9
CASSSTSGGAGETQYF
TGTGCCAGCAGCTCGACTAGCGGGGGGGCTGGGGAGACCCAGTACTTC
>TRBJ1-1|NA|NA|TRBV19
CASGHLNTEAFF
TGTGCCAGTGGACATTTGAACACTGAAGCTTTCTTT
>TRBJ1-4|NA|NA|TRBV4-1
CASSQEPGVNEKLFF
TGCGCCAGCAGCCAAGAACCCGGGGTTAATGAAAAACTGTTTTTT
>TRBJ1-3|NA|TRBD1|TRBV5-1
CASSPTGGSRNTIYF
TGCGCCAGCAGCCCCACAGGGGGCTCGAGAAACACCATATATTTT
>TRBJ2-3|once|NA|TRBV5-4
CASSSWTLSTDTQYF
TGTGCCAGCAGCTCCTGGACACTTAGCACAGATACGCAGTATTTT
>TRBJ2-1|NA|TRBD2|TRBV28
CASRGLAGGYNEQFF
TGTGCCAGCAGGGGACTAGCGGGGGGATACAATGAGCAGTTCTTC
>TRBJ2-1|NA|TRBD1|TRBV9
CASSTGTGLYNEQFF
TGTGCCAGCAGCACCGGGACAGGCCTTTACAATGAGCAGTTCTTC
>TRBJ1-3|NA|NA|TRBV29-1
CSVVSISGNTIYF
TGCAGCGTTGTCAGCATCTCTGGAAACACCATATATTTT
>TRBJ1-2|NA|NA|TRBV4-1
CASSQDKGVHYGYTF
TGCGCCAGCAGCCAAGATAAGGGGGTCCACTATGGCTACACCTTC
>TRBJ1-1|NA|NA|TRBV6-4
CASSYSWGTEAFF
TGTGCCAGCAGTTACTCCTGGGGCACTGAAGCTTTCTTT
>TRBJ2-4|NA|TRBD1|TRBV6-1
CASRRDRGGIQYF
TGTGCCAGCCGGCGGGACAGGGGTGGCATTCAGTACTTC
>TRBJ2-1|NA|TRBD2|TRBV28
CASSLAGGYNEQFF
TGTGCCAGCAGTTTAGCGGGGGGTTACAATGAGCAGTTCTTC
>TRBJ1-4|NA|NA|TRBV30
CAWSLDEKLFF
TGTGCCTGGAGCCTTGATGAAAAACTGTTTTTT
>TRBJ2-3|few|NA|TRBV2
CASGTHSTDTQYF
TGTGCCAGCGGGACACATAGCACAGATACGCAGTATTTT
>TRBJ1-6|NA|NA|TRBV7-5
CVRSLVALVLKPYSPLHF
TGTGTCAGAAGCTTAGTTGCTCTGGTACTTAAGCCCTATTCACCCCTCCACTTT
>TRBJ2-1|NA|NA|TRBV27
CATTQGHEQFF
TGTGCCACCACCCAAGGGCATGAGCAGTTCTTC
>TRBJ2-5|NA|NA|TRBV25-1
CASSEPTHYQETQYF
TGTGCCAGCAGTGAGCCCACTCATTACCAGGAGACCCAGTACTTC